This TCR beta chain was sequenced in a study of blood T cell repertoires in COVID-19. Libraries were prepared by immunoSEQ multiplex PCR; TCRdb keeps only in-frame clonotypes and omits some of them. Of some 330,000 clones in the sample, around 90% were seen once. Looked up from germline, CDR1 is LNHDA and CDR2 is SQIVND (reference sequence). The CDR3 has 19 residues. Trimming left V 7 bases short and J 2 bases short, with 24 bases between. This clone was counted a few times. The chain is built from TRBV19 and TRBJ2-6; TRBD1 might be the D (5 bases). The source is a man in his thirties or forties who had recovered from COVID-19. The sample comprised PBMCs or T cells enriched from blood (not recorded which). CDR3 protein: CASTPRTSRVSPGANVLTF. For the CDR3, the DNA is TGTGCCAGTACCCCGCGTACCTCCAGGGTTTCCCCTGGGGCCAACGTCCTGACTTTC. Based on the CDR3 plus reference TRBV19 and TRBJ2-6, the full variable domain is DGGITQSPKYLFRKEGQNVTLSCEQNLNHDAMYWYRQDPGQGLRLIYYSQIVNDFQKGDIAEGYSVSREKKESFPLTVTSAQKNPTAFYLCASTPRTSRVSPGANVLTFGAGSRLTVL.